Below are 24 T cell receptor beta chains sequenced from a single sample in a study of blood T cell repertoires in COVID-19. Produced via immunoSEQ multiplex PCR; TCRdb's table is partial and in-frame only. The sample includes some 130,000 clones, approximately 89% seen only once; the top ten take 3.6%. What was sequenced was peripheral blood. Receptor source: a woman aged 55-69 years with acute or convalescent COVID-19.

The J gene is TRBJ2-5, the V gene TRBV5-1, with TRBD2 as a possible D gene (6 bases). V was pared by 1 base and J by 4 bases, with 11 bases between. Germline assignment: CDR1 SGHRS and CDR2 YFSETQ. The CDR3 consists of 14 residues. In nucleotides, the CDR3 is TGCGCCAGCAGCTTGATGCAGGGAGGAGAGACCCAGTACTTC. Residues: CASSLMQGGETQYF.

Notes on this clone: Additional DNA sequences in this sample encode the identical CDR3. The chain recombines TRBV5-1 with TRBJ2-2; D is possibly TRBD1 (6 bases). The CDR3 is 15 residues long. Trimming took 4 bases from V and 0 from J, leaving 10 bases between them. Per germline, CDR1 SGHRS and CDR2 YFSETQ. The CDR3 DNA sequence: TGCGCCAGCAGCGTCGGGACACCGAACACCGGGGAGCTGTTTTTT. This gives the protein CASSVGTPNTGELFF.

V and J are TRBV19 and TRBJ1-4; tentative D call: TRBD1 (6 bases). CDR3 size: 14 residues. The V end was cut by 4 bases, the J end by 5 bases, with 11 bases between. CDR1 is LNHDA and CDR2 is SQIVND in the germline V gene (reference sequence). The CDR3 sequence: CASSTGTPNEKLFF. DNA for the CDR3: TGTGCCAGTAGTACAGGGACACCAAATGAAAAACTGTTTTTT.

The chain links TRBV7-2 to TRBJ1-2; the D is unclear. The germline CDR1 and CDR2 sequences are SGHTA and FQGNSA. CDR3 length: 14 residues. Trimming cost V 5 bases and J 2 bases, with 12 bases left between them. In nucleotides, the CDR3 is TGTGCCAGCAGCGTCCAGAGGGTCAACTATGGCTACACCTTC. It is translated as CASSVQRVNYGYTF.

This chain links TRBV9 with TRBJ2-5, with a possible D match to TRBD2 (5 bases). The CDR3 totals 15 residues. Germline V CDR1 and CDR2: SGDLS, YYNGEE. V gave up 6 bases and J gave up 5 bases, with 20 bases separating them. The CDR3 protein is CASTRRGSGLETQYF. The CDR3 DNA follows: TGTGCCAGCACCCGACGAGGGAGTGGATTGGAGACCCAGTACTTC.

The chain employs TRBV7-9 and TRBJ2-6; no definite D call. Deletions cut 1 base from V and 0 bases from J, with 13 bases between. The CDR3 spans 18 residues. Germline V gene data show CDR1 as SEHNR and CDR2 as FQNEAQ (reference sequence). CDR3 sequence reads: CASSLVAAEHSGANVLTF. The CDR3 region has the DNA TGTGCCAGCAGCTTAGTAGCAGCAGAGCACTCTGGGGCCAACGTCCTGACTTTC.

The chain couples TRBV18 to TRBJ2-1; 10 nucleotides align to TRBD2. V was clipped by 4 bases and J by 6 bases; unmatched bases: 12. The CDR3 runs 17 residues. The germline CDR1 and CDR2 sequences are KGHSH and LQKENI. For the CDR3, the DNA is TGTGCCAGCTCACGAAACCCAGGGGCTAGCGGGAGCAATGAGCAGTTCTTC. Its translation: CASSRNPGASGSNEQFF.

The chain couples TRBV24-1 to TRBJ2-2, with D perhaps TRBD1 (6 bases). Germline values: CDR1 KGHDR, CDR2 SFDVKD. This CDR3 has 20 residues. V shed 5 bases and J shed 5 bases, with 29 bases lying between them. CDR3 region: CATSGISRGMGAIVTGELFF. The CDR3 DNA reads as TGTGCCACCAGTGGAATCAGCCGGGGAATGGGGGCGATCGTGACCGGGGAGCTGTTTTTT.

The chain carries TRBV15 and TRBJ1-2; 7 bases line up with TRBD1. The trim removed 0 bases at V and 5 bases at J, leaving 3 bases unmatched. Per the germline V gene, CDR1 is LNHNV and CDR2 is YYDKDF (reference sequence). The CDR3 is made up of 14 amino acids. The CDR3 DNA follows: TGTGCCACCAGCAGAGATGCAGGGGGTTATGGCTACACCTTC. Encoded protein: CATSRDAGGYGYTF.

The rearrangement links TRBV4-2 to TRBJ2-1, with 13 bases lining up with TRBD2. Germline trimming cut 4 bases from V and 4 bases from J; bases unmatched to any gene: 7. Germline V CDR1 and CDR2: LGHNA, YNFKEQ. The CDR3 is 17 residues long. CDR3 region: CASSPSGLAGEYNEQFF. Here the CDR3 DNA reads TGTGCCAGCAGCCCCTCAGGACTAGCGGGAGAGTACAATGAGCAGTTCTTC.

CDR3 sequence: CSVEVGGHFREQFF. The CDR3 region has the DNA TGCAGCGTTGAAGTGGGAGGACATTTCCGTGAGCAGTTCTTC. This chain links TRBV29-1 with TRBJ2-1, with a tentative D call TRBD2 (6 bases). Trimming took off 1 base at V and 9 bases at J, with 16 bases between the two ends. The germline V gene encodes CDR1 SQVTM and CDR2 ANQGSEA. The CDR3 runs to 14 residues.

This clone has a handful of counts. The V gene is TRBV24-1, the J gene TRBJ1-2; possibly TRBD1 for D (5 bases). The CDR3 spans 12 residues. Germline CDR1 is KGHDR and CDR2 is SFDVKD. With 4 bases removed from V and 8 bases from J, the gap between germline ends came to 10 bases. This CDR3 reads CATSDGPGGYTF. CDR3 nucleotide sequence: TGTGCCACCAGTGACGGCCCAGGGGGCTACACCTTC.

V usage is TRBV6-5 and J usage is TRBJ1-5; 10 bases line up with TRBD1. V trimming: 6 bases; J trimming: 9 bases; junction bases outside the gene matches: 8. The germline gives CDR1 MNHEY, CDR2 SVGAGI. This CDR3 contains 14 residues. The CDR3 DNA sequence: TGTGCCAGCAGAGCCGGGACAGGGGCATGGCCCCAGCATTTT. Protein sequence: CASRAGTGAWPQHF.

The V gene is TRBV7-2, the J gene TRBJ2-5, with D unresolved. CDR3 length: 13 amino acids. Germline CDR1 SGHTA, CDR2 FQGNSA. V lost 3 bases and J lost 1, with 6 bases in between. CDR3 DNA sequence: TGTGCCAGCAGCTTCTACTTCCAAGAGACCCAGTACTTC. Translating gives CASSFYFQETQYF.

The chain is built from TRBV10-3 and TRBJ2-2, with a weak D call TRBD2 (7 bases). Per germline, CDR1 ENHRY and CDR2 SYGVKD. The CDR3 length is 18 residues. Trimming stripped 4 bases from V and 6 bases from J, with 24 bases between. The CDR3 loop is CAISGTRREDGGPGELFF. CDR3 nucleotides: TGTGCCATCAGTGGGACGCGTCGGGAGGACGGGGGGCCCGGGGAGCTGTTTTTT.

This clone was seen more than once but under ten times. V gene TRBV27 combines with J gene TRBJ2-3; D perhaps matches TRBD2 (5 bases). The CDR3 is 15 amino acids. The V gene's germline CDR1 is MNHEY and CDR2 SMNVEV (reference sequence). V was shortened by 6 bases and J by 1 base, with 14 bases between the two germline ends. CDR3 nucleotide sequence: TGTGCCAGCAGACCCTCCGGACTTCGCACAGATACGCAGTATTTT. This codes for CASRPSGLRTDTQYF.

This chain uses TRBV18 with TRBJ2-4; D remains unclear. This CDR3 is built from 14 residues. Germline-derived CDR1 and CDR2 are KGHSH and LQKENI. The V end was cut by 2 bases, the J end by 7 bases, with 12 bases between. The CDR3 coding sequence is TGTGCCAGCTCACCAATGAACCTCAGGAACATTCAGTACTTC. As protein: CASSPMNLRNIQYF.

The gene calls are TRBV7-9 and TRBJ2-1, with D maybe TRBD1 (8 bases). Germline CDR1 and CDR2: SEHNR and FQNEAQ (reference sequence). This CDR3 region has 16 residues. V shed 0 bases and J shed 16 bases, with 25 bases lying between them. DNA of the CDR3: TGTGCCAGCAGCTTAGCAACCGCCGGCGGTTACAGGGGGGGTTTCTTC. This codes for CASSLATAGGYRGGFF.

This rearrangement joins TRBV28 to TRBJ1-1, with a weak D call TRBD1 (6 bases). The CDR3 loop spans 11 amino acids. The V and J ends lost 3 bases and 10 bases respectively, with 9 bases between them. CDR1 and CDR2 from the germline V gene are MDHEN and SYDVKM. The CDR3: CASSLGAAAFF. The CDR3 DNA sequence: TGTGCCAGCAGTTTGGGGGCGGCAGCTTTCTTT. Filled out from reference TRBV28 and TRBJ1-1, the complete variable domain reads DVKVTQSSRYLVKRTGEKVFLECVQDMDHENMFWYRQDPGLGLRLIYFSYDVKMKEKGDIPEGYSVSREKKERFSLILESASTNQTSMYLCASSLGAAAFFGQGTRLTVV.

This chain joins TRBV6-5 and TRBJ2-7, with 7 positions matching TRBD1. The germline gives CDR1 MNHEY, CDR2 SVGAGI. Trimming removed 5 bases from V and 3 bases from J; junction bases left unmatched: 10. This CDR3 is 15 amino acids long. The CDR3 spells CASSPRDSGIYEQYF. The CDR3 DNA reads TGTGCCAGCAGTCCAAGGGACAGCGGCATCTACGAGCAGTACTTC.

This clone came up a few times. The V and J genes are TRBV3-1 (or the pseudogene TRBV3-2) and TRBJ1-4; unclear D gene. V was shortened by 0 bases and J by 8 bases, with 16 bases between the two germline ends. The CDR3 is 16 amino acids. Germline V gene sequence: CDR1 LGHDT, CDR2 YNNKEL (reference sequence). CDR3 nucleotide sequence: TGTGCCAGCAGCCAAGAACGAGGAATGATCCCAGAAAAACTGTTTTTT. As protein: CASSQERGMIPEKLFF.

The chain has TRBV28 and TRBJ2-7, with D perhaps TRBD2 (6 bases). Germline CDR1 is MDHEN and CDR2 is SYDVKM. V was trimmed by 5 bases and J by 6 bases, leaving 17 bases between them. There are 14 residues in the CDR3. This chain's CDR3 is CASSGGTGRSEQYV. As DNA, the CDR3 is TGTGCCAGCAGTGGGGGGACTGGGCGTTCCGAGCAGTACGTC.

The chain couples TRBV11-2 to TRBJ1-2; D unclear. This CDR3 contains 12 residues. V lost 0 bases to trimming and J lost 4 bases, with 3 bases between them. Per the germline V gene, CDR1 is SGHAT and CDR2 is FQNNGV. DNA for the CDR3: TGTGCCAGCAGCTTAGACAGCTATGGCTACACCTTC. It yields the protein CASSLDSYGYTF. The full variable domain, rest sourced from reference TRBV11-2 and TRBJ1-2, is EAGVAQSPRYKIIEKRQSVAFWCNPISGHATLYWYQQILGQGPKLLIQFQNNGVVDDSQLPKDRFSAERLKGVDSTLKIQPAKLEDSAVYLCASSLDSYGYTFGSGTRLTVV.

A few counts support this clone. The V call is TRBV7-9, the J call TRBJ2-3, with TRBD2 as a possible D gene (6 bases). The CDR3 contains 17 residues. V was clipped by 5 bases and J by 1 base, with 19 bases between them. Germline V gene sequence: CDR1 SEHNR, CDR2 FQNEAQ (reference sequence). CDR3 nucleotide sequence: TGTGCCAGCAGCCCATTCTCCGGGAGTGGGGGCACAGATACGCAGTATTTT. Translating it yields CASSPFSGSGGTDTQYF.